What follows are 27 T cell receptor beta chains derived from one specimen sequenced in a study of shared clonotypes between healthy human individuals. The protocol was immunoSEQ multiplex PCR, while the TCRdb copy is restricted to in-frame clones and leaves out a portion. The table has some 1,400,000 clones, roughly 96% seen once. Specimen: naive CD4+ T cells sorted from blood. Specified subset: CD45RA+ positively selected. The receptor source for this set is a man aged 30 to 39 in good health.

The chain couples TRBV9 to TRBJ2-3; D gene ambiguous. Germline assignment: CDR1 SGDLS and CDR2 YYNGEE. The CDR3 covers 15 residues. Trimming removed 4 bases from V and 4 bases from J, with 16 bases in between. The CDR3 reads CASSPPRTLPDTQYF. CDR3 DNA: TGTGCCAGCAGCCCCCCCAGGACCCTACCAGATACGCAGTATTTT.

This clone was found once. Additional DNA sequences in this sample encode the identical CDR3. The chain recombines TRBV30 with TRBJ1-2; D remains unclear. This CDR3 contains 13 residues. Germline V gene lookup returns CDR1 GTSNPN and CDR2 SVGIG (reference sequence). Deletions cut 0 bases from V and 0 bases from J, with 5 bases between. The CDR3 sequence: CAWSVGANYGYTF. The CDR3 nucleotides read TGTGCCTGGAGTGTCGGGGCTAACTATGGCTACACCTTC.

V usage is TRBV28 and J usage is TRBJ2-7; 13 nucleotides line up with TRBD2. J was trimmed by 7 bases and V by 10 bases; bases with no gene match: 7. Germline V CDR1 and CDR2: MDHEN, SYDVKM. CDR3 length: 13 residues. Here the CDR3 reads CATILAGGREQYF. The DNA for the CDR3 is TGTGCCACAATACTAGCGGGAGGGAGGGAGCAGTACTTC.

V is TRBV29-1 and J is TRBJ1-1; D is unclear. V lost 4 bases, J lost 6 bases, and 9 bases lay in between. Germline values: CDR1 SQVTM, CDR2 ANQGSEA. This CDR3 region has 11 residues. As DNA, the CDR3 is TGCAGCGTTGTTTCAGCCTCTGAAGCTTTCTTT. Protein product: CSVVSASEAFF. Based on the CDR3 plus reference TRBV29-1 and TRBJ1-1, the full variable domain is SAVISQKPSRDICQRGTSLTIQCQVDSQVTMMFWYRQQPGQSLTLIATANQGSEATYESGFVIDKFPISRPNLTFSTLTVSNMSPEDSSIYLCSVVSASEAFFGQGTRLTVV.

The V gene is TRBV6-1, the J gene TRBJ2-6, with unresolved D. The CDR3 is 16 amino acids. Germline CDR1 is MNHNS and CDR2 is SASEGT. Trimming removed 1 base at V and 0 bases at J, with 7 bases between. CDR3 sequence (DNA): TGTGCCAGCAGTGAAGTCCGGAGCTCTGGGGCCAACGTCCTGACTTTC. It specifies CASSEVRSSGANVLTF.

The CDR3 sequence is CASSTYAGENEQFF. Written as DNA, the CDR3 is TGTGCCAGCAGCACCTACGCGGGGGAAAATGAGCAGTTCTTC. The V call is TRBV5-4, the J call TRBJ2-1; 7 bases fit TRBD2. Germline lookup yields CDR1 SGHNT and CDR2 YYREEE (reference sequence). V dropped 4 bases and J dropped 7; count of bases not matched to a gene: 8. The CDR3 totals 14 residues.

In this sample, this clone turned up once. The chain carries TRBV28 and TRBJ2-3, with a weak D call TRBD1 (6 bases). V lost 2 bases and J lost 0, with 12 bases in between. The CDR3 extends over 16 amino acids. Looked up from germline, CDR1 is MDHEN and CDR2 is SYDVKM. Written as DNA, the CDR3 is TGTGCCAGCAGTTTAACGGACAGATTTAGCACAGATACGCAGTATTTT. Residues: CASSLTDRFSTDTQYF.

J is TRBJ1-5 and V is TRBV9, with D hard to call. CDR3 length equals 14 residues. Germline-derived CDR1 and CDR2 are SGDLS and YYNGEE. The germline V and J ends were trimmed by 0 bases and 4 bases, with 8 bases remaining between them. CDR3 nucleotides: TGTGCCAGCAGCGTAGATGGCAAAAATCAGCCCCAGCATTTT. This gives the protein CASSVDGKNQPQHF.

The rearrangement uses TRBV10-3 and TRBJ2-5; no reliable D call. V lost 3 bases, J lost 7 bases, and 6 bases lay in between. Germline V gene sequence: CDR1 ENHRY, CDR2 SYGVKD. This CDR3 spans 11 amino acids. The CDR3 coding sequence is TGTGCCATCAGTGAAGGAACGACCCAGTACTTC. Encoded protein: CAISEGTTQYF.

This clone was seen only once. In DNA form, the CDR3 reads TGTGCCAGCAGCTTGCCCCTAACAGCCGGGTTCGATGAGCAGTTCTTC. Encoded protein: CASSLPLTAGFDEQFF. The J gene is TRBJ2-1, the V gene TRBV11-2; no clear D. CDR1 and CDR2 from the germline V gene are SGHAT and FQNNGV. V lost 3 bases to trimming and J lost 8 bases, with 20 bases between them. CDR3 length: 16 amino acids.

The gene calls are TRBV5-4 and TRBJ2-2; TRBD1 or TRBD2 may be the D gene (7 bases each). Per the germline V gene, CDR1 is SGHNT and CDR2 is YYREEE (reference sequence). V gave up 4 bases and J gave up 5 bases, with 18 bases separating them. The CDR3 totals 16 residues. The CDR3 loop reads CASSMIRQGGTGELFF. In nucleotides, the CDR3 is TGTGCCAGCAGCATGATCCGACAGGGAGGGACCGGGGAGCTGTTTTTT.

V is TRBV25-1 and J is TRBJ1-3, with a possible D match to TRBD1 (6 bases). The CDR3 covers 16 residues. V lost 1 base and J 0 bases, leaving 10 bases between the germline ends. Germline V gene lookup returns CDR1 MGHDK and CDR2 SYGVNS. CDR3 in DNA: TGTGCCAGCAGTGAATGGACAGCGCGCTCTGGAAACACCATATATTTT. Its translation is CASSEWTARSGNTIYF.

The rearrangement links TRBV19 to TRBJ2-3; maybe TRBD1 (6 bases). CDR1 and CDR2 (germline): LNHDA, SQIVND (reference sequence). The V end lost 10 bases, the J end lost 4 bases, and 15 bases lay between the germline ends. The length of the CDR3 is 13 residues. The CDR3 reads CATSGQLADTQYF. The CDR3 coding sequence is TGTGCCACCAGCGGACAGTTGGCAGATACGCAGTATTTT.

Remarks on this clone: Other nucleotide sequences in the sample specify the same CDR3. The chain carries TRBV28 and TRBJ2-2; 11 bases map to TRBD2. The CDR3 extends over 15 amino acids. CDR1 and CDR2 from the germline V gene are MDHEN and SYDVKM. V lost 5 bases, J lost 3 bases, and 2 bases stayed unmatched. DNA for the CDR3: TGTGCCAGCAGTGGGACTAGCGGTTACACCGGGGAGCTGTTTTTT. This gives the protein CASSGTSGYTGELFF. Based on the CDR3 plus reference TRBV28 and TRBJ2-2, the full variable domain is DVKVTQSSRYLVKRTGEKVFLECVQDMDHENMFWYRQDPGLGLRLIYFSYDVKMKEKGDIPEGYSVSREKKERFSLILESASTNQTSMYLCASSGTSGYTGELFFGEGSRLTVL.

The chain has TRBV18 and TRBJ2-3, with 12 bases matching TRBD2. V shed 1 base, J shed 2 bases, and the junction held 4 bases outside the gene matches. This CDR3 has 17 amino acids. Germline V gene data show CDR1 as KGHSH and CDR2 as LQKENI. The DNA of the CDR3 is TGTGCCAGCTCACCACTGCGGACTAGCGGGGTCACAGATACGCAGTATTTT. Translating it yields CASSPLRTSGVTDTQYF. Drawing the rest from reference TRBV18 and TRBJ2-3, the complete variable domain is NAGVMQNPRHLVRRRGQEARLRCSPMKGHSHVYWYRQLPEEGLKFMVYLQKENIIDESGMPKERFSAEFPKEGPSILRIQQVVRGDSAAYFCASSPLRTSGVTDTQYFGPGTRLTVL.

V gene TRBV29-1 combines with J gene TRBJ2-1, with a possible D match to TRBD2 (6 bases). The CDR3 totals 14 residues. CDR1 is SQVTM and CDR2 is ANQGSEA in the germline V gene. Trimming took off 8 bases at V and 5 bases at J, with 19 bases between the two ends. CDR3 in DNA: TGCAGCACTAGGACTACGCTGAGCCACAATGAGCAGTTCTTC. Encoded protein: CSTRTTLSHNEQFF.

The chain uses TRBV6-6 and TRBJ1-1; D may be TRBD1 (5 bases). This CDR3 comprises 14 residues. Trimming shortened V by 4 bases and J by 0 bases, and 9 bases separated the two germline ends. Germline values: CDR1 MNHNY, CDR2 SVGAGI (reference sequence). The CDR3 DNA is TGTGCCAGCAGTTCGGACACCTTGAACACTGAAGCTTTCTTT. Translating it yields CASSSDTLNTEAFF.

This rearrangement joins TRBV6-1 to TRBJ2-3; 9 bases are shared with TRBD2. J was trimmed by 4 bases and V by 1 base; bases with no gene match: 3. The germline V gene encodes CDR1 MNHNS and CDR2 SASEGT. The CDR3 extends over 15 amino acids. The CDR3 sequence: CASSEGSGSSDTQYF. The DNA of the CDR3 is TGTGCCAGCAGTGAAGGTAGCGGGAGTTCAGATACGCAGTATTTT.

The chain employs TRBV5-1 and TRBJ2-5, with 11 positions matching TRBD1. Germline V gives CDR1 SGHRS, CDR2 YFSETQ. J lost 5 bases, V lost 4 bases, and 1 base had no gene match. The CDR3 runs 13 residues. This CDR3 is CASSGQGAETQYF. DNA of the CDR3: TGCGCCAGCAGCGGACAGGGGGCGGAGACCCAGTACTTC.

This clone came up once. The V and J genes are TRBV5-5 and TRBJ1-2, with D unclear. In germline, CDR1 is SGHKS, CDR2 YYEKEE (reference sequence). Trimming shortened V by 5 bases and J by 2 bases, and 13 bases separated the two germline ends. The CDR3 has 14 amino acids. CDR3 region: CASRREEGNYGYTF. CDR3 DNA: TGTGCCAGCAGGAGGGAAGAGGGAAACTATGGCTACACCTTC.

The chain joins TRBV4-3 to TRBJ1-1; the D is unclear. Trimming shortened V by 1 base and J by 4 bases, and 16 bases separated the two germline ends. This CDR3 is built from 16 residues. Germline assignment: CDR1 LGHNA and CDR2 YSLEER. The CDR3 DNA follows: TGCGCCAGCAGCCAAGTTCTGGACCCCCTGGGCACTGAAGCTTTCTTT. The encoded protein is CASSQVLDPLGTEAFF.

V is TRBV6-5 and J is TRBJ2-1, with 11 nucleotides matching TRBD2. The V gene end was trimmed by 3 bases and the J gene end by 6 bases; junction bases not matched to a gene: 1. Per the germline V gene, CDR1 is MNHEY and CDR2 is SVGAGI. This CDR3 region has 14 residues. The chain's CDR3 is CASSYGLAGNEQFF. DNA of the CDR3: TGTGCCAGCAGTTATGGACTAGCGGGCAATGAGCAGTTCTTC.

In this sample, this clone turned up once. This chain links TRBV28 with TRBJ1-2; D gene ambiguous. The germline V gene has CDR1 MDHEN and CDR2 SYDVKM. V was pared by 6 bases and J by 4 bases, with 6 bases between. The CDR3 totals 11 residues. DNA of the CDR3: TGTGCCAGCAGGGGATCCTATGGCTACACCTTC. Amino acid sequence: CASRGSYGYTF.

The CDR3 nucleotides are TGTGCCAGCAGCTTAGGGGTACAGGGTCCCGAGCAGTACTTC. Amino acid sequence: CASSLGVQGPEQYF. The chain is built from TRBV7-2 and TRBJ2-7; weak D call: TRBD1 (6 bases). CDR1 and CDR2 (germline): SGHTA, FQGNSA. V was clipped by 1 base and J by 6 bases, with 13 bases between them. The CDR3 covers 14 residues.

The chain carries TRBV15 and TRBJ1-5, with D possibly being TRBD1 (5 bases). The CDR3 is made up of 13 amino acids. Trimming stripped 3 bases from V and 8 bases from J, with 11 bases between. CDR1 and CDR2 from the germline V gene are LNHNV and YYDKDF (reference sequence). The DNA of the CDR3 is TGTGCCACCAGCAGTGGGGCCTTAAAGCCCCAGCATTTT. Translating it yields CATSSGALKPQHF. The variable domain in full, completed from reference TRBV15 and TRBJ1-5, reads DAMVIQNPRYQVTQFGKPVTLSCSQTLNHNVMYWYQQKSSQAPKLLFHYYDKDFNNEADTPDNFQSRRPNTSFCFLDIRSPGLGDTAMYLCATSSGALKPQHFGDGTRLSIL.

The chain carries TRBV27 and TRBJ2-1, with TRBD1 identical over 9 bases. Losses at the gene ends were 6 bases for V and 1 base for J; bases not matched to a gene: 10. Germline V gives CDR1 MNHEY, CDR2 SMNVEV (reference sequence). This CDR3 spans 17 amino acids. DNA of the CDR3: TGTGCCAGCAGCTTAGGACAGGGGACGCGGTCCTACAATGAGCAGTTCTTC. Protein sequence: CASSLGQGTRSYNEQFF.

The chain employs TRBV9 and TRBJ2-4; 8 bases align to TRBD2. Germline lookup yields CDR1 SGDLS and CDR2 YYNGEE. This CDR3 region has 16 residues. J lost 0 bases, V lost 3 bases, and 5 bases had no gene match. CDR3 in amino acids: CASSASSGLAKNIQYF. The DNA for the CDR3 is TGTGCCAGCAGCGCCTCTAGCGGGCTAGCCAAAAACATTCAGTACTTC.